The 6 T cell receptor beta chains below were found in one sample sequenced in a study of shared clonotypes between healthy human individuals. Libraries were prepared by immunoSEQ multiplex PCR; TCRdb keeps only in-frame clonotypes and omits some of them. The top ten clones hold 1.5% to 2% of a sample with roughly 2,000,000 clones, about 94% of them seen once. Naive CD8 cells comprised CD45RO-negative, CCR7-positively selected cells, excluding terminally differentiated effector memory CD45RA+ cells. The sample taken for sequencing was naive CD8+ T cells from PBMCs. These receptors came from a man between 18 and 35 years old in good health. Some clones in this sample may be carry-over from other donors' samples.

The CDR3 sequence is CASSYSGSQETQYF. The CDR3 DNA reads as TGTGCCAGCAGTTATTCAGGCTCCCAAGAGACCCAGTACTTC. The V and J genes are TRBV27 and TRBJ2-5; D not resolved. This CDR3 comprises 14 residues. Germline V gene lookup returns CDR1 MNHEY and CDR2 SMNVEV (reference sequence). V was trimmed by 4 bases and J by 1 base, leaving 10 bases between them.

This chain joins TRBV4-1 and TRBJ2-1; D unclear. Trimming removed 1 base from V and 5 bases from J, with 6 bases in between. The germline CDR1 and CDR2 sequences are MGHRA and YSYEKL. The CDR3 spans 13 residues. In DNA, the CDR3 is TGCGCCAGCAGCCAAGCCCACGACAATGAGCAGTTCTTC. Its protein product is CASSQAHDNEQFF.

This clone has just a few counts. The chain has TRBV28 and TRBJ1-1; D ambiguous. The V end was cut by 2 bases, the J end by 12 bases, with 10 bases between. CDR1 MDHEN and CDR2 SYDVKM come from the germline V gene. The CDR3 is 11 residues long. CDR3 DNA sequence: TGTGCCAGCAGTTTAATCTATCCACCTTTCTTT. Translated, it gives CASSLIYPPFF.

This clone was seen only once. The chain has TRBV15 and TRBJ2-7; 9 positions agree with TRBD2. Germline CDR1 and CDR2: LNHNV and YYDKDF (reference sequence). J was trimmed by 2 bases and V by 1 base; bases with no gene match: 6. The CDR3 runs to 16 residues. CDR3 loop: CATSRVDAGGAYEQYF. The CDR3 nucleotides read TGTGCCACCAGCAGAGTCGACGCGGGAGGGGCCTACGAGCAGTACTTC. Supplemented by reference TRBV15 and TRBJ2-7, the full variable domain reads DAMVIQNPRYQVTQFGKPVTLSCSQTLNHNVMYWYQQKSSQAPKLLFHYYDKDFNNEADTPDNFQSRRPNTSFCFLDIRSPGLGDTAMYLCATSRVDAGGAYEQYFGPGTRLTVT.

The rearrangement links TRBV4-1 to TRBJ1-1; D is uncertain. V dropped 0 bases and J dropped 0 bases, with 11 bases sitting between them. The CDR3 runs 16 residues. The germline V gene has CDR1 MGHRA and CDR2 YSYEKL. CDR3 DNA: TGCGCCAGCAGCCAAGATCGGGGAGGGATGAACACTGAAGCTTTCTTT. As protein: CASSQDRGGMNTEAFF.

The V call is TRBV11-3, the J call TRBJ2-1, with 10 bases fitting TRBD2. V gave up 5 bases and J gave up 4 bases; unmatched junction bases: 8. The CDR3 length is 16 residues. Germline lookup yields CDR1 SGHNT and CDR2 YENEEA. DNA for the CDR3: TGTGCCAGCAGCCCACGACTAGCGGGCACTTACAATGAGCAGTTCTTC. This gives the protein CASSPRLAGTYNEQFF.